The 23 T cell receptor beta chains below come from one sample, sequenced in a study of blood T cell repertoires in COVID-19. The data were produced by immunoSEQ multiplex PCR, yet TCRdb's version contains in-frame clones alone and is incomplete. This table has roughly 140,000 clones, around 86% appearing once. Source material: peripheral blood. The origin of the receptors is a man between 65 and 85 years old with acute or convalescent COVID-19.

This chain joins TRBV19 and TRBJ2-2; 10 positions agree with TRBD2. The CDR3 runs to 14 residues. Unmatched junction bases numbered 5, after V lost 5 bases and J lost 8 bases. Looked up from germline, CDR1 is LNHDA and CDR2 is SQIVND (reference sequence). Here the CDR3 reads CASSQTSGPGELFF. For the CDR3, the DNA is TGTGCCAGTAGTCAGACTAGCGGGCCTGGGGAGCTGTTTTTT.

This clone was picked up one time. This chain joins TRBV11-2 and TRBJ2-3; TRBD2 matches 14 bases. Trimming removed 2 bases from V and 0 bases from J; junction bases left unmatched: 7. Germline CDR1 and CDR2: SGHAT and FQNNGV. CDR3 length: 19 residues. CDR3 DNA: TGTGCCAGCAGCTTACAGGGACTAGCGGGAGTCACTAGCACAGATACGCAGTATTTT. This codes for CASSLQGLAGVTSTDTQYF. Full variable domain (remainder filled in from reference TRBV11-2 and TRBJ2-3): EAGVAQSPRYKIIEKRQSVAFWCNPISGHATLYWYQQILGQGPKLLIQFQNNGVVDDSQLPKDRFSAERLKGVDSTLKIQPAKLEDSAVYLCASSLQGLAGVTSTDTQYFGPGTRLTVL.

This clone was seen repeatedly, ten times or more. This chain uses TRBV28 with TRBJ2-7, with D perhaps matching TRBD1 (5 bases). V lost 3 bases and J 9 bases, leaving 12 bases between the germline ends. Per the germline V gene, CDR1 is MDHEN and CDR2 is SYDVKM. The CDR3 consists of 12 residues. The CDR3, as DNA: TGTGCCAGCAGTTTTGGCCTGACAGCGCAGTACTTC. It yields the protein CASSFGLTAQYF.

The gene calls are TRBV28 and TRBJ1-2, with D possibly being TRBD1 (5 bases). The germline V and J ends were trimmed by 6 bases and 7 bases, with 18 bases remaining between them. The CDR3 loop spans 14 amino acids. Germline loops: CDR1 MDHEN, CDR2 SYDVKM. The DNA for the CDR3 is TGTGCCAGCAGGGCCACACCAAGGGGTGGTGGCTACACCTTC. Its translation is CASRATPRGGGYTF.

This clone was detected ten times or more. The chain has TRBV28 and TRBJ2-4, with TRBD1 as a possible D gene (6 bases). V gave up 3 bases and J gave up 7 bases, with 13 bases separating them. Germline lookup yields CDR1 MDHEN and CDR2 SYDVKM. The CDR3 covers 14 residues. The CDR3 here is CASSFGRGRNIQYF. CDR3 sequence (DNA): TGTGCCAGCAGTTTTGGCAGGGGTAGGAACATTCAGTACTTC.

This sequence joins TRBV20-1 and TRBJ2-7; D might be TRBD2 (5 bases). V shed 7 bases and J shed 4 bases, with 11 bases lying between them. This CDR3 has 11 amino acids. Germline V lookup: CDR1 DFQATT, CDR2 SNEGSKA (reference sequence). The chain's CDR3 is CSGKSGYEQYF. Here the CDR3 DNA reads TGCAGTGGAAAGTCGGGGTACGAGCAGTACTTC.

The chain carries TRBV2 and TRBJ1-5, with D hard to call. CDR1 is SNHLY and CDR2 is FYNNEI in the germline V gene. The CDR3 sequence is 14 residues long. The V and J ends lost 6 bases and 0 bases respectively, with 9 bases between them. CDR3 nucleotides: TGTGCCAGCAGCGCGACACATAGCAATCAGCCCCAGCATTTT. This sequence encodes CASSATHSNQPQHF.

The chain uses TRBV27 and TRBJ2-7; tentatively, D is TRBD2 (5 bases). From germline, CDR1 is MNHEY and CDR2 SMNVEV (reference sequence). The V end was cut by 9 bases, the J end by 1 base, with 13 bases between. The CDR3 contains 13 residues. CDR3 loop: CASRTGHSYEQYF. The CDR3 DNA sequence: TGTGCCAGTCGGACTGGTCATTCCTACGAGCAGTACTTC.

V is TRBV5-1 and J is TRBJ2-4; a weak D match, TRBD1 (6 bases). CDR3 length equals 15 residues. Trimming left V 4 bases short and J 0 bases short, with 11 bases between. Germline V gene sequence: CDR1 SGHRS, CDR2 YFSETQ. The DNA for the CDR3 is TGCGCCAGCAGCCCGACAGGCCTAGCCAAAAACATTCAGTACTTC. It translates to CASSPTGLAKNIQYF.

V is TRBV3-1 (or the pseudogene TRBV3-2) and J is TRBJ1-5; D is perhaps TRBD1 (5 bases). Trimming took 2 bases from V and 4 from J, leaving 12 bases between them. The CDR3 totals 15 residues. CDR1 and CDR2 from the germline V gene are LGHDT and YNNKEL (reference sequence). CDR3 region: CASSQSQGWNQPQHF. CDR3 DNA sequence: TGTGCCAGCAGCCAATCCCAGGGATGGAATCAGCCCCAGCATTTT.

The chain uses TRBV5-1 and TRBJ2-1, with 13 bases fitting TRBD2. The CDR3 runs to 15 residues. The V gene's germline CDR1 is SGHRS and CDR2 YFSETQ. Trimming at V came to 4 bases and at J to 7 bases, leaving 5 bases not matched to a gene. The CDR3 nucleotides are TGCGCCAGCAGCGTAGGACTAGCGGGAGTTAATGAGCAGTTCTTC. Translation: CASSVGLAGVNEQFF.

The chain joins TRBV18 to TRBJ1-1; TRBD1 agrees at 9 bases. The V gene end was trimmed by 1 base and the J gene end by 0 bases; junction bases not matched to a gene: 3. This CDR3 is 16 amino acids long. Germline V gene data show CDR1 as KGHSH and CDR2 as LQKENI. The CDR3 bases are TGTGCCAGCTCACCACTCACAGGGGGCTTGAACACTGAAGCTTTCTTT. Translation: CASSPLTGGLNTEAFF.

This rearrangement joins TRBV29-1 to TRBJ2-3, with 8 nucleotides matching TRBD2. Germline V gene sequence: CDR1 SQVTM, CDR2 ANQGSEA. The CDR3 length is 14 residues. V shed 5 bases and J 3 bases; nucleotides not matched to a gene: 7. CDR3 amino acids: CSVRSGSVTDTQYF. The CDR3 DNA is TGCAGCGTTCGAAGCGGGAGTGTAACAGATACGCAGTATTTT.

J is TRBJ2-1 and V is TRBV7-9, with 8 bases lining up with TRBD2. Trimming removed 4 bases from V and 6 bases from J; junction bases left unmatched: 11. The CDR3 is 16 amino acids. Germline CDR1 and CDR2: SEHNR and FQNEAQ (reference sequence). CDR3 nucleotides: TGTGCCAGCAGCTCAGAAGCGGGAGTGGGAGGCAATGAGCAGTTCTTC. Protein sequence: CASSSEAGVGGNEQFF.

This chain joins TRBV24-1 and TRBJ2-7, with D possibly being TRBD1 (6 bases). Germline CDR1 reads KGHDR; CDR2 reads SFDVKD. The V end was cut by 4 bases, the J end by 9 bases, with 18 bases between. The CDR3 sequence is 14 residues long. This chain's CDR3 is CATSERDTYTTQYF. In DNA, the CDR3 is TGTGCCACCAGTGAGAGGGACACTTATACGACGCAGTACTTC.

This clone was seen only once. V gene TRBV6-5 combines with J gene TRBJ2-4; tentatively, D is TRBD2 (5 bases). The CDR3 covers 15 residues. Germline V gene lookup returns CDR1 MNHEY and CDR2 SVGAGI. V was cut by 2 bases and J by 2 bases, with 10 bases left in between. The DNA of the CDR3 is TGTGCCAGCAGTTACAGGGAGAAGACCAAAAACATTCAGTACTTC. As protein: CASSYREKTKNIQYF.

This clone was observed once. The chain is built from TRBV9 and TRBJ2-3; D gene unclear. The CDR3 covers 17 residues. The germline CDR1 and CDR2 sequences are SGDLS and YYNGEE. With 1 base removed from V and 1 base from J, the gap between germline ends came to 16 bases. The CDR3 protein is CASSVSTIPGGTDTQYF. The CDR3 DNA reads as TGTGCCAGCAGCGTAAGTACCATACCGGGTGGCACAGATACGCAGTATTTT. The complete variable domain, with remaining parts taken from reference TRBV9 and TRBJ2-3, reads DSGVTQTPKHLITATGQRVTLRCSPRSGDLSVYWYQQSLDQGLQFLIQYYNGEERAKGNILERFSAQQFPDLHSELNLSSLELGDSALYFCASSVSTIPGGTDTQYFGPGTRLTVL.

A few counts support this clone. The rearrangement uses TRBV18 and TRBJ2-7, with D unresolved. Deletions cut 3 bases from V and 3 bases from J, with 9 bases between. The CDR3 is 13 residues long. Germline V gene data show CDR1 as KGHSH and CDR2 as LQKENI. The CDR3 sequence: CASSPRHGYEQYF. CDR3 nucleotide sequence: TGTGCCAGCTCACCCAGACACGGCTACGAGCAGTACTTC.

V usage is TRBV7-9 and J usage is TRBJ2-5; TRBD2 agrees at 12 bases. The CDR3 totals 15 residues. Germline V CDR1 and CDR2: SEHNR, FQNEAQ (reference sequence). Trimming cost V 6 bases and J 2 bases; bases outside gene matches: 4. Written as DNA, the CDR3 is TGTGCCAGCAGTTTACTAGCGGGAGGTCAAGAGACCCAGTACTTC. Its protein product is CASSLLAGGQETQYF.

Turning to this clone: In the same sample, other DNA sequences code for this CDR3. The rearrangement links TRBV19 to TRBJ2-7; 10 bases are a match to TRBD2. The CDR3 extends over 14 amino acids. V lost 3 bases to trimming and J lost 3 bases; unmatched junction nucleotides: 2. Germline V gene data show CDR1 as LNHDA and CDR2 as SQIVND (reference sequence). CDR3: CASSIGLAVYEQYF. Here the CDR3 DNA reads TGTGCCAGTAGTATCGGACTAGCGGTCTACGAGCAGTACTTC.

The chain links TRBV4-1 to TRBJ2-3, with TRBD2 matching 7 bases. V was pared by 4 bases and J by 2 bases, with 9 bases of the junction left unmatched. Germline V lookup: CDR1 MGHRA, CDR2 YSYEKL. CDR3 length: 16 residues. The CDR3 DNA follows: TGCGCCAGCAGCCCACAACCGGGACTACCCACAGATACGCAGTATTTT. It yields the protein CASSPQPGLPTDTQYF.

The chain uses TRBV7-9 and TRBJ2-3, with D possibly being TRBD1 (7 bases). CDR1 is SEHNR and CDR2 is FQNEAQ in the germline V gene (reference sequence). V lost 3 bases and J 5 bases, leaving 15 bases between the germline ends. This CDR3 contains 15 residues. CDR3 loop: CASSFGGGAGDTQYF. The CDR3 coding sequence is TGTGCCAGCAGCTTCGGAGGGGGCGCGGGAGATACGCAGTATTTT.

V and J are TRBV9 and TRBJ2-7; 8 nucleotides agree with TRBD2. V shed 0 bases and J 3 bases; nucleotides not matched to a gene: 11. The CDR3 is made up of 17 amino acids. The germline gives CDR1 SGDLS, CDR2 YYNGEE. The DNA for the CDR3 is TGTGCCAGCAGCGTAGGTGATAGCGGGGTAGGGGGCTACGAGCAGTACTTC. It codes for CASSVGDSGVGGYEQYF.